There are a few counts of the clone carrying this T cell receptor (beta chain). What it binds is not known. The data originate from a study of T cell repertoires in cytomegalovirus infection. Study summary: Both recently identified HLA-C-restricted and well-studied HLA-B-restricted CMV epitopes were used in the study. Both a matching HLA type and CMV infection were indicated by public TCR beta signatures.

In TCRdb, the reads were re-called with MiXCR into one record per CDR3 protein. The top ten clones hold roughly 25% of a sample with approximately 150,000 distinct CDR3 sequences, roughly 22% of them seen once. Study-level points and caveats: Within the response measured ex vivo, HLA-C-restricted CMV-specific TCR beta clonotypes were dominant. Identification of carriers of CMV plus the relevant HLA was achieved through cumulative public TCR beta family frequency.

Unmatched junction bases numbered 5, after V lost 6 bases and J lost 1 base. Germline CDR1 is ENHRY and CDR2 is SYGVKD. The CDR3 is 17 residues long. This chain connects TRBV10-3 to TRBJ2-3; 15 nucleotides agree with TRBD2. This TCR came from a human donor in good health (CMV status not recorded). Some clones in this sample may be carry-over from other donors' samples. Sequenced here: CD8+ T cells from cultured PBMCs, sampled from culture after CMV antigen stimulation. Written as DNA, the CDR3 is TGTGCCATCAGCGATGGACTAGCGGGGGGGGGCACAGATACGCAGTATTTT. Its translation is CAISDGLAGGGTDTQYF.